The TCR beta chain described here comes from a study of blood T cell repertoires in COVID-19. Study details: Sites across the United States, Italy and Spain contributed samples from acute and convalescent COVID-19.

TCRdb keeps only in-frame clones here, not all; method: immunoSEQ multiplex PCR. The data hold 65,000 to 85,000 clones, with roughly 87% observed a single time. The CDR3 contains 17 residues. Germline CDR1 and CDR2: LNHNV and YYDKDF (reference sequence). V lost 4 bases and J 0 bases, leaving 16 bases between the germline ends. The sequenced sample consisted of peripheral blood. The chain has TRBV15 and TRBJ1-3, with D possibly being TRBD1 (6 bases). This receptor was obtained from a woman aged 18-29 years with acute or convalescent COVID-19. The CDR3 nucleotides are TGTGCCACCAGCACCGGGGGGACATTTTACTCTGGAAACACCATATATTTT. Its protein product is CATSTGGTFYSGNTIYF.